This T cell receptor beta chain emerged from a study of T cells in Graves' hyperthyroidism and ophthalmopathy. RNA transcripts served as the template for amplifying TCR beta CDR3 regions. The TCR CDR3 was amplified in a first-round RT-PCR using the HTBI primer set. TCRdb fed the multiplex PCR reads into MiXCR, producing one record per CDR3 protein. The sample records about 350,000 distinct CDR3 sequences, over 15% being singletons. This clonotype was detected ten times or more. Its cognate antigen is unknown. One end of the junction is discordant with germline, which a read error may explain. The germline gives CDR1 MDHEN, CDR2 SYDVKM. The CDR3 consists of 14 residues. Findings and caveats of the study: Prediction of ophthalmopathy progression came a median about 6 months pre-onset.

Sequencing was performed on blood. The J gene is TRBJ1-5, the V gene TRBV28, with D possibly being TRBD1 (6 bases). The clonotype originates from a middle-aged woman with Graves' ophthalmopathy. The CDR3 coding sequence is TGTGCCAGCAGTTTAGGGGGCCTAGATCAGCCCCGGCATTTT. It translates to CASSLGGLDQPRHF.